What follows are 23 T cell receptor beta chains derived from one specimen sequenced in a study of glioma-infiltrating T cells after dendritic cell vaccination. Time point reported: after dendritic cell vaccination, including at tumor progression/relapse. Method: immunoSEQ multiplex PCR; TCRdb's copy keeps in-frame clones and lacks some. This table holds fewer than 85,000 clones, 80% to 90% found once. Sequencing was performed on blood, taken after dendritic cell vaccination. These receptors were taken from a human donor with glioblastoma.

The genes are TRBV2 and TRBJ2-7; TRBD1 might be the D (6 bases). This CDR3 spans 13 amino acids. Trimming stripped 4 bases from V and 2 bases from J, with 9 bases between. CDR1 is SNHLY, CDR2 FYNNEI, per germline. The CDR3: CASSGQGTYEQYF. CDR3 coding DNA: TGTGCCAGCAGTGGGCAGGGGACCTACGAGCAGTACTTC.

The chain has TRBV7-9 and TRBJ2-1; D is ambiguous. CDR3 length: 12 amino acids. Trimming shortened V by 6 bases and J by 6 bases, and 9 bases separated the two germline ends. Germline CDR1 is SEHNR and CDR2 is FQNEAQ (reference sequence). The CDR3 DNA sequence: TGTGCCAGCAGTCAGATAAGCAATGAGCAGTTCTTC. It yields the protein CASSQISNEQFF.

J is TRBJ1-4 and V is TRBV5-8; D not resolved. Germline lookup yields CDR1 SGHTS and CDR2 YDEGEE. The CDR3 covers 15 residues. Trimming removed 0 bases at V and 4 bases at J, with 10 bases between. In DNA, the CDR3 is TGTGCCAGCAGCTTGGAGGTTGGCGGTAATGAAAAACTGTTTTTT. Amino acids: CASSLEVGGNEKLFF.

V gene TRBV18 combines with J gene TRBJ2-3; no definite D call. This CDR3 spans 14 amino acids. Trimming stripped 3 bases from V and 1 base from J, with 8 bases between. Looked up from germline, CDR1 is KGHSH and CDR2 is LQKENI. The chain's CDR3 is CASSPVAGTDTQYF. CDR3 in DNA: TGTGCCAGCTCACCGGTGGCAGGCACAGATACGCAGTATTTT.

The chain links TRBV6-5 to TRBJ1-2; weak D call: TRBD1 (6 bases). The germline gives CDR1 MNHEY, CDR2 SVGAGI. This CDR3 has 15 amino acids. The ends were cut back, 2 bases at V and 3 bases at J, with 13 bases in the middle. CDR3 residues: CASSYVGGVYYGYTF. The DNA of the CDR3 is TGTGCCAGCAGTTACGTAGGGGGGGTCTACTATGGCTACACCTTC.

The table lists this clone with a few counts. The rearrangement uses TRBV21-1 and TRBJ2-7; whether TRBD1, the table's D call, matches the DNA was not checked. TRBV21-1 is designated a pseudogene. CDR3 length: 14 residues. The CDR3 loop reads CASSNVKTIYGQYF. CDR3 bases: TGTGCCAGCAGCAACGTTAAGACAATTTATGGGCAGTACTTC.

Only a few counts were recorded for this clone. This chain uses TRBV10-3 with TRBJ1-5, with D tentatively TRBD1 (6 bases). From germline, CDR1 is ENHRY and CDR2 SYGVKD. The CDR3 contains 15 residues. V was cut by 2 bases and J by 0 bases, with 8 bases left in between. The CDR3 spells CAISEQGGSNQPQHF. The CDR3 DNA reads TGTGCCATCAGTGAGCAAGGGGGTAGCAATCAGCCCCAGCATTTT.

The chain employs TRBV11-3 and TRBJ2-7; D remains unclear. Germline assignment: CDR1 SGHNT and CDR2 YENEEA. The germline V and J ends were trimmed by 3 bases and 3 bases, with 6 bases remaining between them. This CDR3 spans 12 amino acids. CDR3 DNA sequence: TGTGCCAGCAGCTTCCGGAGCTACGAGCAGTACTTC. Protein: CASSFRSYEQYF. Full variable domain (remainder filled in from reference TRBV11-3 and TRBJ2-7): EAGVVQSPRYKIIEKKQPVAFWCNPISGHNTLYWYLQNLGQGPELLIRYENEEAVDDSQLPKDRFSAERLKGVDSTLKIQPAELGDSAVYLCASSFRSYEQYFGPGTRLTVT.

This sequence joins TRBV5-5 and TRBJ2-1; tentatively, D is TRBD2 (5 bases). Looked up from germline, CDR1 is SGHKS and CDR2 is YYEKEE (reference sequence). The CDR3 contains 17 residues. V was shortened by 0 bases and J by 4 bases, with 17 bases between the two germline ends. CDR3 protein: CASSLGDGNGGYNEQFF. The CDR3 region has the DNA TGTGCCAGCAGCTTGGGTGACGGGAACGGTGGTTACAATGAGCAGTTCTTC.

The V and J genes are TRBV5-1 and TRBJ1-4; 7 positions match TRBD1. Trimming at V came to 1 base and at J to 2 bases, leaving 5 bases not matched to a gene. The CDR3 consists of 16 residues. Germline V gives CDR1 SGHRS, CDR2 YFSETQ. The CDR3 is CASSLRGGITNEKLFF. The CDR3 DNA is TGCGCCAGCAGCTTGAGAGGGGGCATCACTAATGAAAAACTGTTTTTT. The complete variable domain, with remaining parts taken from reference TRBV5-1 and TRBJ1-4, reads KAGVTQTPRYLIKTRGQQVTLSCSPISGHRSVSWYQQTPGQGLQFLFEYFSETQRNKGNFPGRFSGRQFSNSRSEMNVSTLELGDSALYLCASSLRGGITNEKLFFGSGTQLSVL.

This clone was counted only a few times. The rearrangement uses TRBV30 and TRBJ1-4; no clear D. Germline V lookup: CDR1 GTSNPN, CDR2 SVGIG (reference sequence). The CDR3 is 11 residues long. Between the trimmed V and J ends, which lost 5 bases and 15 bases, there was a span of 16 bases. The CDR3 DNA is TGTGCCTGGTCGTGGGAGGGAGAGGTGTTTTTT. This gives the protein CAWSWEGEVFF.

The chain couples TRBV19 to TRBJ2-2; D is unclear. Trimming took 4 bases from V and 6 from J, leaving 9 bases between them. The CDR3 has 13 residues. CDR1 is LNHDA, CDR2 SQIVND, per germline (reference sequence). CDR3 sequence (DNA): TGTGCCAGTAGTACCCTGTTCGCCGGGGAGCTGTTTTTT. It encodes CASSTLFAGELFF.

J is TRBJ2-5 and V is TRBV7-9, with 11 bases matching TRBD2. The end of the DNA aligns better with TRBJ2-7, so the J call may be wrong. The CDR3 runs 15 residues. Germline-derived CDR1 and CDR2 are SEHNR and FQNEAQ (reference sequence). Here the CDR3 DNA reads TGTGCCAGCAGCTTAGCTAGCGGGAGGGCCGGCGAGCAGTACTTC. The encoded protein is CASSLASGRAGEQYF.

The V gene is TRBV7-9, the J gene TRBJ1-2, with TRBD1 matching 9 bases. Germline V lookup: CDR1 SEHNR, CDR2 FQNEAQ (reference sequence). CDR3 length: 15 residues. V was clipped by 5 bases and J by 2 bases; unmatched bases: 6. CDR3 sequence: CASSPWDRENYGYTF. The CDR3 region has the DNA TGTGCCAGCAGCCCGTGGGACAGGGAAAACTATGGCTACACCTTC.

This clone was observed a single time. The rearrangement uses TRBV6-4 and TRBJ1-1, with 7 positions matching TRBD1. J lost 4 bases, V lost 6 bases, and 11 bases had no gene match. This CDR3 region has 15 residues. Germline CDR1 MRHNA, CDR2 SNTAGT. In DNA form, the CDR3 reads TGTGCCAGCAGACCAACACAGGGGTTTGGCACTGAAGCTTTCTTT. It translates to CASRPTQGFGTEAFF.

CDR3 in DNA: TGTGCCAGCAGCTTACTTCGGGGGACCGGGGAGCTGTTTTTT. This codes for CASSLLRGTGELFF. The rearrangement uses TRBV11-2 and TRBJ2-2; D is possibly TRBD2 (6 bases). CDR1 and CDR2 (germline): SGHAT, FQNNGV. Trimming removed 2 bases from V and 5 bases from J, with 9 bases in between. This CDR3 region has 14 residues.

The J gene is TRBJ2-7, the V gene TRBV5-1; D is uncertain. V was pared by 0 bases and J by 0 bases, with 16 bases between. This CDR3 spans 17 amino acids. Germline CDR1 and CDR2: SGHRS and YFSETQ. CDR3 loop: CASSLALSSESSYEQYF. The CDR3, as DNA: TGCGCCAGCAGCTTGGCTCTTTCGAGCGAGAGCTCCTACGAGCAGTACTTC.

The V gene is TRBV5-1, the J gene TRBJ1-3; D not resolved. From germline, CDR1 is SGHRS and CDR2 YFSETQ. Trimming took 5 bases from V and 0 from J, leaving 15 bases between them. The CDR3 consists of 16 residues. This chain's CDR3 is CASSLLGINSGNTIYF. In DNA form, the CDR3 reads TGCGCCAGCAGTTTACTCGGGATAAACTCTGGAAACACCATATATTTT.

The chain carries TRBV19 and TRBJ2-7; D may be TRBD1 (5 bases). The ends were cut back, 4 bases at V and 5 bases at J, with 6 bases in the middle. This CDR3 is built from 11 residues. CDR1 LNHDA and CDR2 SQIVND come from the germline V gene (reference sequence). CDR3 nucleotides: TGTGCCAGTAGTACAGGGCACGAGCAGTACTTC. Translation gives CASSTGHEQYF. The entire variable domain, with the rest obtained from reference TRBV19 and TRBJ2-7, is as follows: DGGITQSPKYLFRKEGQNVTLSCEQNLNHDAMYWYRQDPGQGLRLIYYSQIVNDFQKGDIAEGYSVSREKKESFPLTVTSAQKNPTAFYLCASSTGHEQYFGPGTRLTVT.

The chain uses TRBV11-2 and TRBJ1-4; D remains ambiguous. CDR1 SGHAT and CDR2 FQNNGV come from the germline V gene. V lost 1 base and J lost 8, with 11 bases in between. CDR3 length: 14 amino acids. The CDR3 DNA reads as TGTGCCAGCAGCTTAGGAGGGTTGGGGGAAAAACTGTTTTTT. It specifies CASSLGGLGEKLFF. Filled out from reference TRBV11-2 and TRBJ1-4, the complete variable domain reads EAGVAQSPRYKIIEKRQSVAFWCNPISGHATLYWYQQILGQGPKLLIQFQNNGVVDDSQLPKDRFSAERLKGVDSTLKIQPAKLEDSAVYLCASSLGGLGEKLFFGSGTQLSVL.

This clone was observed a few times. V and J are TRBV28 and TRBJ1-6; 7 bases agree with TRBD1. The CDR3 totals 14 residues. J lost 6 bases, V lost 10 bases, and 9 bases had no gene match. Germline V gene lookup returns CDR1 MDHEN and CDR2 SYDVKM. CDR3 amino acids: CATIRDRSNSPLHF. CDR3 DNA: TGTGCCACCATCCGGGACAGAAGTAATTCACCCCTCCACTTT.

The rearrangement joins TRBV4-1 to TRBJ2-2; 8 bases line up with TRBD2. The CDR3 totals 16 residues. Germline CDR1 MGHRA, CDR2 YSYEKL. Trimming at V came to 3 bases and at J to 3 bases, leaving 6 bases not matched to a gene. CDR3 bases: TGCGCCAGCAGCCACTCCAGCGGGGGAGACACCGGGGAGCTGTTTTTT. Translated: CASSHSSGGDTGELFF.

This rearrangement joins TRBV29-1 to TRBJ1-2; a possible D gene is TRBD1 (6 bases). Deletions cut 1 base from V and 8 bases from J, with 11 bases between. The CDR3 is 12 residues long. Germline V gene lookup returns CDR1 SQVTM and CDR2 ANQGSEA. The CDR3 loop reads CSVEGEGEGYTF. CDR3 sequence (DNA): TGCAGCGTTGAAGGAGAGGGGGAGGGCTACACCTTC.